Below are 24 T cell receptor beta chains sequenced from a single sample in a study of T cell changes during pregnancy in multiple sclerosis. Clones were sequenced by immunoSEQ multiplex PCR, and TCRdb holds only the in-frame ones, with some missing. The table shows tens of thousands of clones, with just over 90% occurring only once. Specimen: CD4+ T cells from peripheral blood mononuclear cells, collected in the third trimester of pregnancy. Receptors were obtained from a female donor with multiple sclerosis, enrolled in a pregnancy study.

This clone appeared a single time. The rearrangement joins TRBV9 to TRBJ2-5; 12 positions agree with TRBD2. The germline V gene has CDR1 SGDLS and CDR2 YYNGEE. This CDR3 region has 16 residues. The ends lost 4 bases at V and 5 bases at J; junction bases unmatched: 9. Here the CDR3 reads CASSPVTSGRRETQYF. CDR3 DNA: TGTGCCAGCAGCCCAGTGACTAGCGGGAGACGGGAGACCCAGTACTTC.

The rearrangement uses TRBV5-3 and TRBJ2-5, with 10 bases fitting TRBD2. TRBV5-3 is an ORF, and what it does is uncertain. Trimming took 2 bases from V and 0 from J; bases not matched to a gene: 10. The CDR3 totals 18 residues. The CDR3 is CARSFRLAGWLYQETQYF. DNA of the CDR3: TGTGCCAGAAGCTTTCGACTAGCGGGCTGGTTATACCAAGAGACCCAGTACTTC.

The chain carries TRBV6-5 and TRBJ1-1; D is possibly TRBD1 (5 bases). Germline loops: CDR1 MNHEY, CDR2 SVGAGI. Trimming stripped 6 bases from V and 1 base from J, with 9 bases between. This CDR3 is built from 13 residues. The CDR3 DNA reads TGTGCCAGCAGCCGCCAGGGGAACACTGAAGCTTTCTTT. Amino acids: CASSRQGNTEAFF.

The V gene is TRBV19, the J gene TRBJ1-2; D is unresolved. CDR3 size: 15 residues. V was shortened by 5 bases and J by 7 bases, with 20 bases between the two germline ends. Germline V gene data show CDR1 as LNHDA and CDR2 as SQIVND (reference sequence). The CDR3, as DNA: TGTGCCAGTAGTTATGGAGCACCGGGAGTTAGTGGCTACACCTTC. This sequence encodes CASSYGAPGVSGYTF.

For the CDR3, the DNA is TGTGCCAGCAGCTTGGAAACAGGGCGCTACAATGAGCAGTTCTTC. It encodes CASSLETGRYNEQFF. This chain links TRBV5-4 with TRBJ2-1; the D gene is possibly TRBD1 (6 bases). This CDR3 is built from 15 residues. Trimming cost V 0 bases and J 3 bases, with 10 bases left between them. The germline CDR1 and CDR2 sequences are SGHNT and YYREEE (reference sequence).

V usage is TRBV27 and J usage is TRBJ1-1, with D possibly TRBD1 on 5 matching bases. The V end was cut by 1 base, the J end by 7 bases, with 16 bases between. The CDR3 sequence is 15 residues long. CDR1 MNHEY and CDR2 SMNVEV come from the germline V gene (reference sequence). CDR3 amino acids: CASSLYSGGPGEAFF. Written as DNA, the CDR3 is TGTGCCAGCAGTTTATACTCCGGGGGTCCCGGTGAAGCTTTCTTT.

The V and J genes are TRBV4-3 and TRBJ1-2, with D possibly matching TRBD1 (5 bases). Trimming took off 1 base at V and 5 bases at J, with 8 bases between the two ends. CDR3 size: 13 residues. Germline-derived CDR1 and CDR2 are LGHNA and YSLEER. CDR3 coding DNA: TGCGCCAGCAGCCAAGGGGGGGTATATGGCTACACCTTC. Translating it yields CASSQGGVYGYTF.

The chain carries TRBV25-1 and TRBJ2-5; 8 bases align to TRBD1. Unmatched junction bases numbered 10, after V lost 5 bases and J lost 5 bases. The CDR3 length is 15 residues. Germline V gene sequence: CDR1 MGHDK, CDR2 SYGVNS. Here the CDR3 reads CASSSPRGRGETQYF. The CDR3 nucleotides are TGTGCCAGCAGTTCCCCCAGGGGGCGAGGGGAGACCCAGTACTTC.

This chain joins TRBV7-9 and TRBJ2-1; 14 bases match TRBD2. CDR3 length: 16 amino acids. Germline V gene sequence: CDR1 SEHNR, CDR2 FQNEAQ (reference sequence). J was trimmed by 7 bases and V by 2 bases; bases with no gene match: 4. The CDR3 loop reads CASSLMTSGGANEQFF. The CDR3 region has the DNA TGTGCCAGCAGCTTAATGACTAGCGGGGGGGCGAATGAGCAGTTCTTC.

The chain has TRBV5-1 and TRBJ2-7, with TRBD2 matching over 7 bases. This CDR3 has 15 amino acids. V shed 2 bases, J shed 0 bases, and the junction held 5 bases outside the gene matches. Germline V gene lookup returns CDR1 SGHRS and CDR2 YFSETQ. The CDR3 DNA sequence: TGCGCCAGCAGCTTAGGCGGGAGCCCCTCCTACGAGCAGTACTTC. The encoded protein is CASSLGGSPSYEQYF.

The rearrangement uses TRBV18 and TRBJ1-1; TRBD1 matches at 10 bases. Germline V gives CDR1 KGHSH, CDR2 LQKENI. The CDR3 covers 13 residues. After removal of 4 bases from V and 11 bases from J, the junction contained 7 bases not matched to a gene. In DNA, the CDR3 is TGTGCCAGCTCACTAATGGACAGGGGGTTGGCTTTCTTT. This sequence encodes CASSLMDRGLAFF.

This clone has a single count. The rearrangement joins TRBV4-2 to TRBJ1-5; D possibly corresponds to TRBD1 (6 bases). Trimming removed 4 bases from V and 0 bases from J, with 13 bases in between. CDR1 is LGHNA, CDR2 YNFKEQ, per germline. This CDR3 is built from 16 residues. The CDR3 DNA reads as TGTGCCAGCAGCCCTGAACAGGGCCTTAGCAATCAGCCCCAGCATTTT. This translates into CASSPEQGLSNQPQHF.

The chain recombines TRBV27 with TRBJ2-5; weak D call: TRBD1 (6 bases). Germline CDR1 reads MNHEY; CDR2 reads SMNVEV (reference sequence). The CDR3 has 14 residues. Trimming shortened V by 3 bases and J by 2 bases, and 10 bases separated the two germline ends. The CDR3 DNA sequence: TGTGCCAGCAGTTTTTCACAGGGACAAGAGACCCAGTACTTC. Encoded protein: CASSFSQGQETQYF.

This clone appeared a single time. This chain links TRBV4-3 with TRBJ2-5, with 7 nucleotides matching TRBD2. CDR3 length: 15 residues. V shed 0 bases and J 5 bases; nucleotides not matched to a gene: 6. Germline CDR1 and CDR2: LGHNA and YSLEER. The CDR3 DNA reads TGCGCCAGCAGCCAAGATCTCATTAGCGGGGAGACCCAGTACTTC. Its protein is CASSQDLISGETQYF.

The genes are TRBV7-2 and TRBJ2-4, with TRBD1 matching 9 bases. The CDR3 is 19 amino acids. Trimming at V came to 4 bases and at J to 1 base, leaving 14 bases not matched to a gene. CDR1 is SGHTA and CDR2 is FQGNSA in the germline V gene. The CDR3 nucleotides read TGTGCCAGCAGCTCTAATCCTGCAGGACAGGGGTTGGCCAAAAACATTCAGTACTTC. Residues: CASSSNPAGQGLAKNIQYF.

V gene TRBV2 combines with J gene TRBJ2-2; 10 bases map to TRBD1. The germline V gene encodes CDR1 SNHLY and CDR2 FYNNEI. CDR3 size: 14 residues. V trimming: 9 bases; J trimming: 0 bases; junction bases outside the gene matches: 1. The CDR3 coding sequence is TGTGCCAGGGGGACAGGGGCGAACACCGGGGAGCTGTTTTTT. Its translation is CARGTGANTGELFF.

In DNA, the CDR3 is TGTGCCAGCAGCCCCTTAACAGGGATTGGGGGTGGCTACACCTTC. The encoded protein is CASSPLTGIGGGYTF. This chain connects TRBV11-2 to TRBJ1-2; TRBD1 might be the D (6 bases). Germline CDR1 and CDR2: SGHAT and FQNNGV. The V gene lost 5 bases and the J gene lost 7 bases, with 20 bases spanning the gap. The CDR3 extends over 15 amino acids.

The chain carries TRBV18 and TRBJ2-7; 7 bases match TRBD1. The V gene's germline CDR1 is KGHSH and CDR2 LQKENI. There are 13 residues in the CDR3. V shed 5 bases and J 3 bases; nucleotides not matched to a gene: 4. The CDR3 sequence is CASSAGTVYEQYF. CDR3 nucleotides: TGTGCCAGCTCAGCCGGGACAGTCTACGAGCAGTACTTC.

V is TRBV6-1 and J is TRBJ1-5; D possibly corresponds to TRBD1 (5 bases). Germline CDR1 and CDR2: MNHNS and SASEGT. V lost 10 bases, J lost 0 bases, and 13 bases lay in between. The CDR3 loop spans 14 amino acids. The CDR3 spells CAIRRGDSNQPQHF. The CDR3 bases are TGTGCCATACGGCGGGGGGATAGCAATCAGCCCCAGCATTTT.

A single count supports this clone. The gene calls are TRBV6-1 and TRBJ2-5; possible D gene TRBD2, 5 bases. The CDR3 is made up of 13 amino acids. CDR1 and CDR2 from the germline V gene are MNHNS and SASEGT. V lost 5 bases, J lost 5 bases, and 12 bases lay in between. The CDR3 DNA follows: TGTGCCAGCAGTTCTTTCCGCGGGGAGACCCAGTACTTC. Protein sequence: CASSSFRGETQYF.

This clone was observed a single time. The chain has TRBV6-1 and TRBJ1-5; D is unresolved. This CDR3 has 15 residues. Germline V lookup: CDR1 MNHNS, CDR2 SASEGT. V was pared by 1 base and J by 3 bases, with 10 bases between. Written as DNA, the CDR3 is TGTGCCAGCAGTGAAGTGGGAGGGTACAATCAGCCCCAGCATTTT. It yields the protein CASSEVGGYNQPQHF.

This chain's CDR3 is CASGLQGAGAGTQYF. The CDR3 region has the DNA TGTGCTAGTGGTTTACAGGGCGCGGGAGCCGGGACGCAGTATTTT. J is TRBJ2-3 and V is TRBV12-5, with D possibly being TRBD2 (7 bases). Trimming removed 3 bases from V and 9 bases from J, with 19 bases in between. The CDR3 length is 15 residues. Germline-derived CDR1 and CDR2 are LGHNT and FRNRAP.

Comment on this clone: The junction differs from germline at one of its ends, possibly a read error. V is TRBV2 and J is TRBJ2-1, with 8 bases that match TRBD2. Per germline, CDR1 SNHLY and CDR2 FYNNEI. CDR3 length: 16 residues. DNA of the CDR3: TGTGCCAGCAGAGAAGTGCGGGGGGCCTCCTACAATGAGCAGTTCTTC. It specifies CASREVRGASYNEQFF.

The chain is built from TRBV5-1 and TRBJ2-5; D is ambiguous. Germline CDR1 SGHRS, CDR2 YFSETQ. The V end was cut by 1 base, the J end by 5 bases, with 6 bases between. The CDR3 runs to 12 residues. The CDR3 DNA is TGCGCCAGCAGCTTGCCGTCCGAGACCCAGTACTTC. It is translated as CASSLPSETQYF.